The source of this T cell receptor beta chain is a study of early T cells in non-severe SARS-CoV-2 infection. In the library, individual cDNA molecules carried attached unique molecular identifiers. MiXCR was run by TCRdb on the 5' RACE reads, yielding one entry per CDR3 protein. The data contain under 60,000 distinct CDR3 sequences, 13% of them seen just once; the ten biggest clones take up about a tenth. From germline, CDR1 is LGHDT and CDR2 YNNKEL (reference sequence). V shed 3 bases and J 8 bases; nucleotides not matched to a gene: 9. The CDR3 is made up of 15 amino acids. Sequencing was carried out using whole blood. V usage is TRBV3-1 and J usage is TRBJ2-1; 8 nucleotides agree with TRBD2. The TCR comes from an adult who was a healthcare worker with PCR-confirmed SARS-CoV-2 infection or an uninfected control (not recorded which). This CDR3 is CASSQAGGPSYEQFF. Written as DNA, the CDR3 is TGTGCCAGCAGCCAGGCGGGAGGTCCAAGCTATGAGCAGTTCTTC.